This section outlines one T cell receptor beta chain sequence together with its context. Its antigen remains unknown. The data belong to a study of shared clonotypes between healthy human individuals. Overall study: A donor's plate count was three for CD4 naive and three for CD4 memory; CD8 naive had two and CD8 memory one. Study results and limitations: On the whole, naive subsets had larger estimated richness than memory subsets had. Represented genetic and exposure-history diversity was restricted by having few donors.

This CDR3 spans 13 amino acids. V was cut by 7 bases and J by 1 base, with 11 bases left in between. Germline loops: CDR1 SGHDT, CDR2 YYEEEE. Generated by immunoSEQ multiplex PCR, the TCRdb table keeps only in-frame clones and is missing some. The data show around 2,000,000 clones, with approximately 94% seen just once and around 1.7% held by the top ten. Terminally differentiated effector memory CD45RA+ cells were excluded from the naive CD8 cells, which were CD45RO-negative and positively selected for CCR7. Everyone who donated was a Caucasian adult who lived in Nashville, Tennessee. The origin of this receptor is a young man in good health. Some clones in this sample may be carry-over from other donors' samples. The material sequenced was naive CD8+ T cells from PBMCs. The chain links TRBV5-6 to TRBJ1-2; possible D gene TRBD1, 6 bases. DNA of the CDR3: TGTGCCAGCGGACTGGACAGTAACTATGGCTACACCTTC. As protein: CASGLDSNYGYTF.